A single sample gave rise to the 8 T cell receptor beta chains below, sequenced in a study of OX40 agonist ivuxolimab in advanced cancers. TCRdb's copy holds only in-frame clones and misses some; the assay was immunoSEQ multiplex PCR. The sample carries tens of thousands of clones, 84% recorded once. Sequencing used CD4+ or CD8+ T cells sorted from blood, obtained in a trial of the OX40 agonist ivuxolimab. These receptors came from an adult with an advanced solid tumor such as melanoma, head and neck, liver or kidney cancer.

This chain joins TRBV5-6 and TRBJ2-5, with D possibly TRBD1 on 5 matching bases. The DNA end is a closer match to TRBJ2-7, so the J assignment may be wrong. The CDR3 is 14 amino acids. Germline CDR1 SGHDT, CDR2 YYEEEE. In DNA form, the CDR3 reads TGTGCCAGCAGCCCCTGGGGCCAGACCTACGAGCAGTACTTC. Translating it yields CASSPWGQTYEQYF.

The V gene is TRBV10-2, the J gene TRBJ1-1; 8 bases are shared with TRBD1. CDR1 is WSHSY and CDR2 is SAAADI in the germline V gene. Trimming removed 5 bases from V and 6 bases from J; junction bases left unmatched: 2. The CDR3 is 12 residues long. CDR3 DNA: TGCGCCAGCAGTTTGGACAGGGCTGAAGCTTTCTTT. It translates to CASSLDRAEAFF.

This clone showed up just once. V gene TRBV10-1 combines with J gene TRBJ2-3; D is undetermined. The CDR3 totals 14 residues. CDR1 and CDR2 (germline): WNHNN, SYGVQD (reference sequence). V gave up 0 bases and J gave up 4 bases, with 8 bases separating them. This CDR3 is CASSESGGADTQYF. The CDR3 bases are TGCGCCAGCAGTGAGTCGGGTGGAGCAGATACGCAGTATTTT.

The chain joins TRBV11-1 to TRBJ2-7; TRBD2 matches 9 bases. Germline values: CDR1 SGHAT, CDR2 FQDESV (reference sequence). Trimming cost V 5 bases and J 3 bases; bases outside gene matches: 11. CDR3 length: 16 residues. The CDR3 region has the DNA TGTGCCAGCAGCACCCCGGGGGATAGCGGGAGCTACGAGCAGTACTTC. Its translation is CASSTPGDSGSYEQYF.

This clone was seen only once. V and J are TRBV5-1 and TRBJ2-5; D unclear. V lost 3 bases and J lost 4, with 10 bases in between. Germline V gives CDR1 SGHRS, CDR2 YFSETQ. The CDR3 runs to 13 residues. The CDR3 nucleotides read TGCGCCAGCAGCTCCCAAGGATCAGAGACCCAGTACTTC. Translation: CASSSQGSETQYF.

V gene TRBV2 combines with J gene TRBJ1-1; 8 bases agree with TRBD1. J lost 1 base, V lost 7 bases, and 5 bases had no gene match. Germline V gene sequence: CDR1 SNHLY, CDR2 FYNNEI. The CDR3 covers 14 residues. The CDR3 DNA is TGTGCCAGCATGCCGGACAGGGCGAACACTGAAGCTTTCTTT. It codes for CASMPDRANTEAFF.

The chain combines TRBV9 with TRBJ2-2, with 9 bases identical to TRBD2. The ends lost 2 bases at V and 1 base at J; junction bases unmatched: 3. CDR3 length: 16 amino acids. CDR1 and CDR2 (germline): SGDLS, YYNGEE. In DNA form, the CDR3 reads TGTGCCAGCAGCGTTAGCGGGGGATTGAACACCGGGGAGCTGTTTTTT. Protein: CASSVSGGLNTGELFF.

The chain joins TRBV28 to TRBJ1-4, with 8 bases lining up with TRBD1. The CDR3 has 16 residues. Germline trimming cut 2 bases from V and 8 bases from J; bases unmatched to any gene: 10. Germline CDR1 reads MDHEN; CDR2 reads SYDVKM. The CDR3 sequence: CASSLLRDRGEEKLFF. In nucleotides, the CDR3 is TGTGCCAGCAGTTTACTTCGTGACAGGGGCGAGGAAAAACTGTTTTTT.